The 26 T cell receptor beta chains below come from one sample, sequenced in a study of T cells after yellow fever vaccination (dated 2019 in TCRdb). Read against the paper, the sample's treatment or condition label means: live attenuated yellow fever vaccine strain. The method behind the library was 5' RACE. The instrument given in TCRdb is Illumina HiSeq 2500. TCRdb redid the processing of the public reads, applying fastp at Q25 and MiXCR, and retained in-frame beta chains. Identical CDR3 protein sequences are pooled into one entry, listed with their most common genes and DNA. Recorded for this sample are 450,000 to 650,000 distinct CDR3 sequences; about 14% of them occurred a single time. The ten most abundant clones make up over 12% of the sample. The material was PBMCs, obtained on the day of the yellow fever booster vaccination. All receptors derive from a man younger than 40 who received the YFV17D yellow fever vaccine.

The gene calls are TRBV18 and TRBJ2-2; TRBD2 aligns across 10 bases. The V gene's germline CDR1 is KGHSH and CDR2 LQKENI. The CDR3 covers 17 residues. Trimming at V came to 4 bases and at J to 4 bases, leaving 9 bases not matched to a gene. The CDR3 sequence: CASSREAGGPFTGELFF. CDR3 nucleotides: TGTGCCAGCTCACGAGAAGCGGGAGGGCCCTTCACCGGGGAGCTGTTTTTT. Looking up the rest from reference TRBV18 and TRBJ2-2 gives the full variable domain: NAGVMQNPRHLVRRRGQEARLRCSPMKGHSHVYWYRQLPEEGLKFMVYLQKENIIDESGMPKERFSAEFPKEGPSILRIQQVVRGDSAAYFCASSREAGGPFTGELFFGEGSRLTVL.

The J gene is TRBJ2-1, the V gene TRBV7-6; D is uncertain. Germline CDR1 reads SGHVS; CDR2 reads FNYEAQ. The CDR3 totals 13 residues. V dropped 1 base and J dropped 2 bases, with 3 bases sitting between them. The CDR3, as DNA: TGTGCCAGCAGCTTAGTAGCCTACAATGAGCAGTTCTTC. Protein product: CASSLVAYNEQFF.

This clonotype has ten or more counts. This rearrangement joins TRBV7-2 to TRBJ2-3, with 12 bases that match TRBD2. The trim removed 7 bases at V and 1 base at J, leaving 3 bases unmatched. This CDR3 has 15 residues. Germline lookup yields CDR1 SGHTA and CDR2 FQGNSA. CDR3 residues: CASTRLAGGTDTQYF. The CDR3 nucleotides are TGTGCCAGCACCCGACTAGCGGGGGGCACAGATACGCAGTATTTT.

V and J are TRBV12-5 and TRBJ2-2, with 8 bases that match TRBD2. This CDR3 spans 18 amino acids. J gave up 2 bases and V 0 bases, and 8 bases lay outside the gene matches. Germline V CDR1 and CDR2: LGHNT, FRNRAP. The chain's CDR3 is CASGLVLSGGPNTGELFF. In DNA form, the CDR3 reads TGTGCTAGTGGTTTGGTACTGTCGGGAGGGCCCAACACCGGGGAGCTGTTTTTT.

J is TRBJ1-6 and V is TRBV18; D is uncertain. Germline CDR1 and CDR2: KGHSH and LQKENI. The CDR3 sequence is 15 residues long. V was trimmed by 2 bases and J by 5 bases, leaving 10 bases between them. The DNA of the CDR3 is TGTGCCAGCTCACCAGGTACAGCTAATAATTCACCCCTCCACTTT. This codes for CASSPGTANNSPLHF.

The chain uses TRBV7-9 and TRBJ2-3; weak D call: TRBD2 (6 bases). Germline lookup yields CDR1 SEHNR and CDR2 FQNEAQ (reference sequence). V shed 1 base and J shed 5 bases, with 10 bases lying between them. The CDR3 has 14 residues. The CDR3 sequence is CASSLDRAGDTQYF. The CDR3 DNA is TGTGCCAGCAGCTTAGACCGAGCGGGAGATACGCAGTATTTT.

This clonotype was observed a few times. This CDR3 reads CASSPRESGTDTQYF. DNA for the CDR3: TGCGCCAGCAGTCCTAGGGAATCGGGCACAGATACGCAGTATTTT. The chain carries TRBV5-1 and TRBJ2-3; D not certain. The V gene lost 5 bases and the J gene lost 1 base, with 14 bases spanning the gap. The CDR3 totals 15 residues. In germline, CDR1 is SGHRS, CDR2 YFSETQ.

This clonotype has at least ten counts. CDR3 DNA sequence: TGTGCCAGCAGCGGACAGAGCTCTGGGGCCAACGTCCTGACTTTC. It specifies CASSGQSSGANVLTF. V and J are TRBV3-1 and TRBJ2-6; possible D gene TRBD1, 6 bases. V was cut by 5 bases and J by 0 bases, with 8 bases left in between. CDR1 is LGHDT, CDR2 YNNKEL, per germline (reference sequence). The CDR3 spans 15 residues.

This clonotype came up a few times. V and J are TRBV7-9 and TRBJ2-2; D unresolved. The CDR3 length is 14 residues. V dropped 2 bases and J dropped 7 bases, with 11 bases sitting between them. Germline V gene data show CDR1 as SEHNR and CDR2 as FQNEAQ (reference sequence). CDR3 sequence (DNA): TGTGCCAGCAGCTTAACTTTGGGCGGCGGGGAGCTGTTTTTT. Its protein product is CASSLTLGGGELFF.

This clonotype turned up a few times. The gene calls are TRBV6-1 and TRBJ1-4; D unresolved. Germline V lookup: CDR1 MNHNS, CDR2 SASEGT. V lost 6 bases, J lost 0 bases, and 11 bases lay in between. This CDR3 is built from 15 residues. The CDR3 DNA is TGTGCCAGCAGCTTTCCGGGATCAACTAATGAAAAACTGTTTTTT. It translates to CASSFPGSTNEKLFF.

This clonotype turned up a few times. V gene TRBV10-3 combines with J gene TRBJ2-5, with D possibly called TRBD1 or TRBD2 (6 bases each). From germline, CDR1 is ENHRY and CDR2 SYGVKD. The ends were cut back, 3 bases at V and 4 bases at J, with 9 bases in the middle. The CDR3 spans 13 residues. For the CDR3, the DNA is TGTGCCATCAGTGAAGGGGGGAGAGAGACCCAGTACTTC. It codes for CAISEGGRETQYF.

The J gene is TRBJ1-3, the V gene TRBV4-3; D uncertain. Germline-derived CDR1 and CDR2 are LGHNA and YSLEER. Trimming stripped 0 bases from V and 0 bases from J, with 15 bases between. This CDR3 contains 18 residues. In nucleotides, the CDR3 is TGCGCCAGCAGCCAAGATATTGGGCAGGTGCACTCTGGAAACACCATATATTTT. Translating gives CASSQDIGQVHSGNTIYF.

This clonotype was counted ten times or more. One end of the junction is discordant with germline, which a read error may explain. The chain joins TRBV7-8 to TRBJ2-5; 7 positions match TRBD2. The germline V gene has CDR1 SGHVS and CDR2 FQNEAQ. CDR3 length: 14 residues. The DNA for the CDR3 is TGTGCTAGCAGCTTAGGTGGGAGGGCGGAGACCCAGTACTTC. It translates to CASSLGGRAETQYF.

This clonotype has a handful of counts. CDR3 coding DNA: TGTGCCAGCAGTTTAGTTACCCAGGGGATCTATGGCTACACCTTC. It translates to CASSLVTQGIYGYTF. J is TRBJ1-2 and V is TRBV12-3 or TRBV12-4; D might be TRBD1 (6 bases). Trimming pared 1 base from V and 4 bases from J, leaving 13 bases between. This CDR3 has 15 residues.

This clonotype occurred a few times. The CDR3, as DNA: TGCAGTGCTAGAGACCCAGCGGGAGGGCCGAGGGAGCAGTTCTTC. Its translation: CSARDPAGGPREQFF. The chain carries TRBV20-1 and TRBJ2-1; 10 bases agree with TRBD2. Germline V CDR1 and CDR2: DFQATT, SNEGSKA (reference sequence). This CDR3 comprises 15 residues. The V gene end was trimmed by 0 bases and the J gene end by 10 bases; junction bases not matched to a gene: 9.

This clonotype was recorded many times. One end of the junction does not line up with germline, which may come from a read error. V gene TRBV7-7 combines with J gene TRBJ2-2; the D gene is possibly TRBD1 (5 bases). The CDR3 is 14 amino acids. Germline V CDR1 and CDR2: SSHAT, FNYEAQ (reference sequence). The CDR3 protein is CASSRDRNTGELFF. The CDR3 DNA sequence: TGTGCTAGCAGCCGCGACAGGAACACCGGGGAGCTGTTTTTT.

J is TRBJ2-3 and V is TRBV24-1; TRBD1 might be the D (6 bases). The CDR3 spans 13 residues. Trimming removed 10 bases at V and 2 bases at J, with 12 bases between. Germline V gives CDR1 KGHDR, CDR2 SFDVKD. CDR3 bases: TGTGCCACACAGGGACCCGCCACAGATACGCAGTATTTT. Translating gives CATQGPATDTQYF.

The V and J genes are TRBV3-1 and TRBJ2-2, with 7 bases that match TRBD2. Germline V gene sequence: CDR1 LGHDT, CDR2 YNNKEL (reference sequence). The trim removed 3 bases at V and 0 bases at J, leaving 4 bases unmatched. CDR3 size: 16 residues. Here the CDR3 reads CASSHWRGTNTGELFF. As DNA, the CDR3 is TGTGCCAGCAGCCATTGGCGGGGGACGAACACCGGGGAGCTGTTTTTT.

The chain joins TRBV4-2 to TRBJ2-3, with TRBD2 matching 7 bases. V was clipped by 0 bases and J by 8 bases; unmatched bases: 5. This CDR3 has 14 amino acids. Germline V gives CDR1 LGHNA, CDR2 YNFKEQ. CDR3 protein: CASSQDQAGITQYF. For the CDR3, the DNA is TGTGCCAGCAGCCAAGATCAAGCGGGGATTACGCAGTATTTT.

This clonotype was seen many times. The chain couples TRBV20-1 to TRBJ2-7; 7 bases are a match to TRBD1. Germline assignment: CDR1 DFQATT and CDR2 SNEGSKA (reference sequence). The CDR3 covers 14 residues. Unmatched junction bases numbered 7, after V lost 2 bases and J lost 3 bases. The CDR3 sequence is CSARSPDRDYEQYF. Here the CDR3 DNA reads TGCAGTGCTAGATCTCCCGACAGGGACTACGAGCAGTACTTC.

This clonotype appeared once. This chain connects TRBV27 to TRBJ2-7, with 9 bases identical to TRBD2. The CDR3 is 17 residues long. The junction had 15 bases not matched to a gene; V was cut back by 5 bases and J by 4 bases. CDR1 is MNHEY, CDR2 SMNVEV, per germline (reference sequence). The CDR3 DNA sequence: TGTGCCAGCAGTCTCTCGGGACCAGCGGGAGGTCGTTACGAGCAGTACTTC. This codes for CASSLSGPAGGRYEQYF.

A few counts support this clonotype. The V and J genes are TRBV7-2 and TRBJ2-7, with D uncertain. In germline, CDR1 is SGHTA, CDR2 FQGNSA. With 5 bases removed from V and 5 bases from J, the gap between germline ends came to 16 bases. CDR3 size: 14 residues. The DNA of the CDR3 is TGTGCCAGCAGCCCGGGCGGTAGCTACCACGAGCAGTACTTC. Protein: CASSPGGSYHEQYF.

Comment on this clonotype: One junction end disagrees with the germline gene, perhaps due to a read error. V and J are TRBV9 and TRBJ2-7; 15 bases match TRBD2. The germline CDR1 and CDR2 sequences are SGDLS and YYNGEE. This CDR3 contains 14 residues. The CDR3 nucleotides read TGTGCCAGCAGCCGGGGACTAGCGGGAGGAGAGCTGTACTTC. It encodes CASSRGLAGGELYF.

This rearrangement joins TRBV20-1 to TRBJ1-2; D is unclear. The CDR3 consists of 13 residues. The V end lost 4 bases, the J end lost 5 bases, and 14 bases lay between the germline ends. The V gene's germline CDR1 is DFQATT and CDR2 SNEGSKA (reference sequence). Here the CDR3 DNA reads TGCAGTGCTATCCTTCCAGAGGATTATGGCTACACCTTC. It is translated as CSAILPEDYGYTF.

This clonotype was picked up a small number of times. The chain couples TRBV5-5 to TRBJ2-7, with 10 bases identical to TRBD1. CDR1 and CDR2 from the germline V gene are SGHKS and YYEKEE (reference sequence). The trim removed 5 bases at V and 7 bases at J, leaving 9 bases unmatched. The CDR3 has 14 residues. The CDR3 is CASRPGTGAWEQYF. In DNA, the CDR3 is TGTGCCAGCAGGCCCGGGACAGGGGCATGGGAGCAGTACTTC.

This chain links TRBV6-2 or TRBV6-3 with TRBJ2-1, with a weak D call TRBD2 (5 bases). The length of the CDR3 is 15 residues. The germline V and J ends were trimmed by 0 bases and 2 bases, with 8 bases remaining between them. From germline, CDR1 is MNHEY and CDR2 SVGEGT. The CDR3 DNA reads as TGTGCCAGCAGTTACTCCTCCGGGACCTACAATGAGCAGTTCTTC. Translation: CASSYSSGTYNEQFF.